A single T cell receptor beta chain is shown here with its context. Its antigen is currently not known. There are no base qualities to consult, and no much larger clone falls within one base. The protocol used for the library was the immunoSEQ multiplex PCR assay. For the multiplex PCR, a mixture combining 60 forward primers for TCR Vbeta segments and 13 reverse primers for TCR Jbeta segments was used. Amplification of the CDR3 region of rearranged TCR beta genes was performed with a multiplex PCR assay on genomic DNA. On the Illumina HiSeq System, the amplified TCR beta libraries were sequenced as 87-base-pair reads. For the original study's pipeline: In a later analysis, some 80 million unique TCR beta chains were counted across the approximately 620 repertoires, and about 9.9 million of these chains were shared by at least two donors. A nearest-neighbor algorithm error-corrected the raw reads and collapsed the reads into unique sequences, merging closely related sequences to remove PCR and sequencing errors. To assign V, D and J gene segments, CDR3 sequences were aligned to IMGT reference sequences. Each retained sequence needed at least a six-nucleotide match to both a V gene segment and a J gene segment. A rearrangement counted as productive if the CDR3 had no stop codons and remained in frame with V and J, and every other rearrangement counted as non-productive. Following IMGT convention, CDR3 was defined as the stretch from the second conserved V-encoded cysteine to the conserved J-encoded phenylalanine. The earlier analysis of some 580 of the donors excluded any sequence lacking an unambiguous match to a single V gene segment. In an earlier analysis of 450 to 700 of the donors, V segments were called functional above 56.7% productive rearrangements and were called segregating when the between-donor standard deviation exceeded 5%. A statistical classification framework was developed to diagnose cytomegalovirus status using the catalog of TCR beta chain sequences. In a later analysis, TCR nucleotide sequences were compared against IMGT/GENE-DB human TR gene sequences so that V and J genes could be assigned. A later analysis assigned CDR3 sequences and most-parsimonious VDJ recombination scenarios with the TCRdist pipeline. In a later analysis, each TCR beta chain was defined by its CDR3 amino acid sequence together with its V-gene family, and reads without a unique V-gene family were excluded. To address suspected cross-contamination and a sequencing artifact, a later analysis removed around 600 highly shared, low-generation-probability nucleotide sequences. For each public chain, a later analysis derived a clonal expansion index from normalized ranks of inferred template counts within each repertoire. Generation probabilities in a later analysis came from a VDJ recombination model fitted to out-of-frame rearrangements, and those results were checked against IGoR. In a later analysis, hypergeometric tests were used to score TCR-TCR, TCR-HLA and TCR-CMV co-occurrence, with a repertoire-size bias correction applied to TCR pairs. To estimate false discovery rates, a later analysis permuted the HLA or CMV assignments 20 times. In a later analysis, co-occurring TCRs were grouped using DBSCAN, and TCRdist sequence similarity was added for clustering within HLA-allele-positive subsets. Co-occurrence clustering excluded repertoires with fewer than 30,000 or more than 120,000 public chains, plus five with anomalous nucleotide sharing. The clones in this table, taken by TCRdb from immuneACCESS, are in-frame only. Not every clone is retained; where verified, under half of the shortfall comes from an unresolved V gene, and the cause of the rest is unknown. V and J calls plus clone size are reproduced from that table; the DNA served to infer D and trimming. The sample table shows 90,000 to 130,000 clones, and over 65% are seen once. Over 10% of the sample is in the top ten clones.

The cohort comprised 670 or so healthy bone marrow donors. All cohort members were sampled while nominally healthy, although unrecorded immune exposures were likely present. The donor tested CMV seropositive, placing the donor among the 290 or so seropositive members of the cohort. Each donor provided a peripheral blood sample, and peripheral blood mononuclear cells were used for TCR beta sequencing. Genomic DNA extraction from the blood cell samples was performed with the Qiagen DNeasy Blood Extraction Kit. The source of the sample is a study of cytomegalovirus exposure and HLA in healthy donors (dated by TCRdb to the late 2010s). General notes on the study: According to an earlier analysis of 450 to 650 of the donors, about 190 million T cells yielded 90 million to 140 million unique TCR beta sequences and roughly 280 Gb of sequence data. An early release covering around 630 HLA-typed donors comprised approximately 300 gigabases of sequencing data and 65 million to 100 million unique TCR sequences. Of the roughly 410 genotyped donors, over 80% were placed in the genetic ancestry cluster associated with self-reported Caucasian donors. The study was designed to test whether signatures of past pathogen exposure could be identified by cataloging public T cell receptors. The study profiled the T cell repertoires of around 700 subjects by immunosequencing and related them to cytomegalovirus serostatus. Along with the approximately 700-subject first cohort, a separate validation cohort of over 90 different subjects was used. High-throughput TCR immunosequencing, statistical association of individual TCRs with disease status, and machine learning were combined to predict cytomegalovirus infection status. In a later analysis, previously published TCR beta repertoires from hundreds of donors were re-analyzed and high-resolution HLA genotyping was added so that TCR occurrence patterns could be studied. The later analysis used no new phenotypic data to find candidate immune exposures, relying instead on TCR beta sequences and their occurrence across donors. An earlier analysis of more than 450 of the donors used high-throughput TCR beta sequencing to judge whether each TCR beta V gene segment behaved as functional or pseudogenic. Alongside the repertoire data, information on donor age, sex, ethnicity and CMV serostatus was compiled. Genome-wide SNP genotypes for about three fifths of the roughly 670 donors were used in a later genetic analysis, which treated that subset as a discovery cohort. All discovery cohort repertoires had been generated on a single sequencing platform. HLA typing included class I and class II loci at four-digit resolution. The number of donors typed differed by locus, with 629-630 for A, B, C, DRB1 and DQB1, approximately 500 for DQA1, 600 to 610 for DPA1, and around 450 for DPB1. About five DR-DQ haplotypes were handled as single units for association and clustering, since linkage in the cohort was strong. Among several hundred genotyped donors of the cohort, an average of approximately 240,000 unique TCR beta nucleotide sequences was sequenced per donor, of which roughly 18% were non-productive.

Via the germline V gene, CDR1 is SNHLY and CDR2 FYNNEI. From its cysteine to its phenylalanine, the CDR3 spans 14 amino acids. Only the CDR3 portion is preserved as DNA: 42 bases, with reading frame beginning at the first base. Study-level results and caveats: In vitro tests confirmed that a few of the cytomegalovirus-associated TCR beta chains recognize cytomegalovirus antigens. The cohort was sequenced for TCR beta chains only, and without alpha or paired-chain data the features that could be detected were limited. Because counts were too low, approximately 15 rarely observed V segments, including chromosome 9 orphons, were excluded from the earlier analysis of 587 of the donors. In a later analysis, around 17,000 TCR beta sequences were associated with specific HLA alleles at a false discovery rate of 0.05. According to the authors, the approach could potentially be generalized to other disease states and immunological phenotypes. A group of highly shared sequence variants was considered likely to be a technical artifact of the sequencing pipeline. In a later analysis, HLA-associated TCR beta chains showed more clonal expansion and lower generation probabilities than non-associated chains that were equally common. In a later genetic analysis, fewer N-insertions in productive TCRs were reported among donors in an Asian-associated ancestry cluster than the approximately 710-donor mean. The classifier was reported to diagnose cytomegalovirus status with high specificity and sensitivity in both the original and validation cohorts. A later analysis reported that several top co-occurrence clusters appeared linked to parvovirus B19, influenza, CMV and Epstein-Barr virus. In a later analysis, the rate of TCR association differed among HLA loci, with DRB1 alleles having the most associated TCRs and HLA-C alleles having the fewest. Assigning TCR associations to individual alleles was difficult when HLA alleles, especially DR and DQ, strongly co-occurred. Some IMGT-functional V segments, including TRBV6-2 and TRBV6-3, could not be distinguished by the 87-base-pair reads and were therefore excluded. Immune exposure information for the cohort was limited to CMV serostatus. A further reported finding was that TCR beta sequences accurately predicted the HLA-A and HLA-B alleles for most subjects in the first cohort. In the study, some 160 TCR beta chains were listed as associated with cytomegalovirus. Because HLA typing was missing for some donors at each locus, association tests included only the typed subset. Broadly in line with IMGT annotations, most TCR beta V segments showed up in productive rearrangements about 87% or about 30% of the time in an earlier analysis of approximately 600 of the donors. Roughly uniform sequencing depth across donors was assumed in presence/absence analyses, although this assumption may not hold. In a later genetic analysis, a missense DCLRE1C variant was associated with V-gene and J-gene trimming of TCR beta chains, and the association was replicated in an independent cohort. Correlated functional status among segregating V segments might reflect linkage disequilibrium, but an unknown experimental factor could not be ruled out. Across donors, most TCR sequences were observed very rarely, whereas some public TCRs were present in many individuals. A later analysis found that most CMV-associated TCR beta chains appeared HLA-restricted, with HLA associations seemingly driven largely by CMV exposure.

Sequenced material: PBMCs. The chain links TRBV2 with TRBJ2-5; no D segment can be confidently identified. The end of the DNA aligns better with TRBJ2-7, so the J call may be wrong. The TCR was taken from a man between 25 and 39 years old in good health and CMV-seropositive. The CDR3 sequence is CASSEVTSSYEQYF. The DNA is TGTGCCAGCAGTGAGGTCACGAGCTCCTACGAGCAGTACTTC.